The 21 T cell receptor beta chains below all came from one sample that was sequenced in a study of T cell clones after liver transplantation. Assay: immunoSEQ multiplex PCR; the TCRdb copy retains only in-frame clones and omits some. The sample has fewer than 20,000 clones; around 87% are singletons. The specimen comprised CD8+ T cells from blood, sampled 45 to 46 months after liver transplant. The receptor set was obtained from a human patient who received a liver transplant. Certain T cells may be donor cells from the graft.

V gene TRBV9 combines with J gene TRBJ1-1; D is uncertain. CDR3 length: 14 amino acids. The V end lost 4 bases, the J end lost 1 base, and 11 bases lay between the germline ends. Germline V CDR1 and CDR2: SGDLS, YYNGEE. In nucleotides, the CDR3 is TGTGCCAGCAGCCCCCGCAATGCGAACACTGAAGCTTTCTTT. It yields the protein CASSPRNANTEAFF.

This rearrangement joins TRBV4-3 to TRBJ2-7; D remains unclear. The CDR3 is made up of 13 amino acids. Germline loops: CDR1 LGHNA, CDR2 YSLEER. The V end lost 2 bases, the J end lost 4 bases, and 9 bases lay between the germline ends. The CDR3 is CASSQLTGYEQYF. CDR3 DNA: TGCGCCAGCAGCCAACTAACTGGGTACGAGCAGTACTTC.

V gene TRBV6-5 combines with J gene TRBJ1-1, with D unresolved. The V end was cut by 4 bases, the J end by 0 bases, with 9 bases between. The CDR3 length is 14 residues. CDR1 and CDR2 (germline): MNHEY, SVGAGI. The CDR3 DNA is TGTGCCAGCAGTTCGGACGGGTTGAACACTGAAGCTTTCTTT. Its translation is CASSSDGLNTEAFF.

CDR3 nucleotide sequence: TGTGCCAGCAGCCAGGGTATTAACTACAATGAGCAGTTCTTC. Translation: CASSQGINYNEQFF. V gene TRBV27 combines with J gene TRBJ2-1, with a possible D match to TRBD1 (5 bases). Per the germline V gene, CDR1 is MNHEY and CDR2 is SMNVEV (reference sequence). With 6 bases removed from V and 3 bases from J, the gap between germline ends came to 12 bases. There are 14 residues in the CDR3.

The rearrangement joins TRBV4-1 to TRBJ1-5; the D gene is possibly TRBD1 (6 bases). The CDR3 contains 14 residues. Trimming took 4 bases from V and 4 from J, leaving 11 bases between them. From germline, CDR1 is MGHRA and CDR2 YSYEKL. CDR3 sequence: CASSLGGGNQPQHF. As DNA, the CDR3 is TGCGCCAGCAGCCTAGGGGGTGGGAATCAGCCCCAGCATTTT.

This clone was detected once. The chain is built from TRBV6-1 and TRBJ2-7; D is perhaps TRBD2 (6 bases). This CDR3 contains 15 residues. Germline assignment: CDR1 MNHNS and CDR2 SASEGT. V lost 2 bases and J 0 bases, leaving 11 bases between the germline ends. The CDR3 DNA sequence: TGTGCCAGCAGTGAAATCGGGACTGGCTCCTACGAGCAGTACTTC. This codes for CASSEIGTGSYEQYF.

This chain uses TRBV28 with TRBJ2-3; D not certain. The V end lost 5 bases, the J end lost 2 bases, and 8 bases lay between the germline ends. The CDR3 totals 13 residues. CDR1 and CDR2 from the germline V gene are MDHEN and SYDVKM. The CDR3 coding sequence is TGTGCCAGCAGTCCCCGGACCACAGATACGCAGTATTTT. It is translated as CASSPRTTDTQYF.

V gene TRBV4-3 combines with J gene TRBJ2-1; the D gene is possibly TRBD1 (5 bases). CDR1 LGHNA and CDR2 YSLEER come from the germline V gene. Trimming pared 3 bases from V and 7 bases from J, leaving 7 bases between. CDR3 length: 12 amino acids. DNA of the CDR3: TGCGCCAGCAGCCACCGGACAAATGAGCAGTTCTTC. Residues: CASSHRTNEQFF.

The J gene is TRBJ2-2, the V gene TRBV7-9; TRBD2 agrees at 8 bases. V lost 5 bases and J lost 3; bases outside the gene matches: 5. In germline, CDR1 is SEHNR, CDR2 FQNEAQ (reference sequence). The CDR3 sequence is 15 residues long. The CDR3 DNA reads TGTGCCAGCAGCCATAGCGGGAAGGACACCGGGGAGCTGTTTTTT. Protein product: CASSHSGKDTGELFF.

This sequence joins TRBV25-1 and TRBJ1-5; TRBD1 might be the D (6 bases). Trimming shortened V by 1 base and J by 8 bases, and 12 bases separated the two germline ends. CDR3 length equals 14 residues. CDR1 and CDR2 from the germline V gene are MGHDK and SYGVNS. CDR3 amino acids: CASSESETGEPQHF. The CDR3 DNA reads TGTGCCAGCAGTGAATCCGAGACAGGCGAGCCCCAGCATTTT.

The chain couples TRBV11-2 to TRBJ2-7, with 11 bases identical to TRBD2. Germline CDR1 is SGHAT and CDR2 is FQNNGV. The CDR3 covers 15 residues. The V and J ends lost 5 bases and 2 bases, in that order; junction bases with no gene match: 5. In DNA, the CDR3 is TGTGCCAGCAGCATACTAGCGGGAGATGCCTACGAGCAGTACTTC. Its protein is CASSILAGDAYEQYF.

This clone is a singleton in its sample. The chain recombines TRBV21-1 with TRBJ2-7; TRBD1, as called in the table, went unchecked against the DNA. TRBV21-1 is shown as a pseudogene. CDR3 size: 16 residues. The chain's CDR3 is CASSKVRLDSSYEQYF. DNA of the CDR3: TGTGCCAGCAGCAAAGTCCGTTTAGACAGCTCCTACGAGCAGTACTTC.

The chain is built from TRBV13 and TRBJ2-2; no definite D call. Between the trimmed V and J ends, which lost 8 bases and 6 bases, there was a span of 10 bases. Germline V gives CDR1 PRHDT, CDR2 FYEKMQ (reference sequence). This CDR3 contains 12 residues. As DNA, the CDR3 is TGTGCCAGCTCCTTGGTTTCCGGGGAGCTGTTTTTT. This encodes CASSLVSGELFF.

This chain links TRBV5-6 with TRBJ1-3; D uncertain. CDR1 and CDR2 from the germline V gene are SGHDT and YYEEEE. Trimming stripped 3 bases from V and 4 bases from J, with 8 bases between. This CDR3 spans 13 amino acids. CDR3 nucleotide sequence: TGTGCCAGCAGCTCCCCCTCGGGAAACACCATATATTTT. It codes for CASSSPSGNTIYF. Supplemented by reference TRBV5-6 and TRBJ1-3, the full variable domain reads DAGVTQSPTHLIKTRGQQVTLRCSPKSGHDTVSWYQQALGQGPQFIFQYYEEEERQRGNFPDRFSGHQFPNYSSELNVNALLLGDSALYLCASSSPSGNTIYFGEGSWLTVV.

The J gene is TRBJ2-5, the V gene TRBV4-1; no reliable D call. The CDR3 loop spans 12 amino acids. The germline V gene encodes CDR1 MGHRA and CDR2 YSYEKL. The ends were cut back, 6 bases at V and 5 bases at J, with 10 bases in the middle. CDR3 DNA: TGCGCCAGCAGTAAGGGCTGGGAGACCCAGTACTTC. It codes for CASSKGWETQYF.

The chain combines TRBV6-6 with TRBJ2-7, with D possibly matching TRBD2 (5 bases). V was trimmed by 4 bases and J by 0 bases, leaving 13 bases between them. The germline CDR1 and CDR2 sequences are MNHNY and SVGAGI (reference sequence). The CDR3 spans 15 residues. The chain's CDR3 is CASSWVGGGSYEQYF. The CDR3 bases are TGTGCCAGCAGTTGGGTCGGAGGTGGCTCCTACGAGCAGTACTTC.

The chain couples TRBV19 to TRBJ2-1; D might be TRBD2 (6 bases). Germline V CDR1 and CDR2: LNHDA, SQIVND (reference sequence). Deletions cut 5 bases from V and 6 bases from J, with 26 bases between. This CDR3 has 18 residues. The CDR3 DNA reads as TGTGCCAGTAGTCAACGCCACTCACCGGGACTGGATATCAATGAGCAGTTCTTC. This sequence encodes CASSQRHSPGLDINEQFF.

Only a few counts were recorded for this clone. The V and J genes are TRBV6-5 and TRBJ2-1; D unclear. The CDR3 sequence is 13 residues long. Deletions cut 6 bases from V and 8 bases from J, with 14 bases between. Looked up from germline, CDR1 is MNHEY and CDR2 is SVGAGI. The CDR3, as DNA: TGTGCCAGCAGCCTCAACCACCGCGATGAGCAGTTCTTC. It translates to CASSLNHRDEQFF.

This clone was observed a few times. The chain uses TRBV9 and TRBJ2-6, with 10 bases aligning to TRBD1. V was clipped by 4 bases and J by 2 bases; unmatched bases: 9. This CDR3 has 18 amino acids. Germline V CDR1 and CDR2: SGDLS, YYNGEE. The CDR3 bases are TGTGCCAGCAGCTCCCCGGGACAGGGGTATACTGGGGCCAACGTCCTGACTTTC. Encoded protein: CASSSPGQGYTGANVLTF. The whole variable domain, filled in from reference TRBV9 and TRBJ2-6, reads DSGVTQTPKHLITATGQRVTLRCSPRSGDLSVYWYQQSLDQGLQFLIQYYNGEERAKGNILERFSAQQFPDLHSELNLSSLELGDSALYFCASSSPGQGYTGANVLTFGAGSRLTVL.

The CDR3 loop is CASSVAPPSEAGANVLTF. The DNA of the CDR3 is TGTGCCAGCAGCGTAGCTCCTCCCTCGGAGGCTGGGGCCAACGTCCTGACTTTC. The V and J genes are TRBV9 and TRBJ2-6, with D perhaps matching TRBD2 (5 bases). The CDR3 has 18 amino acids. Germline assignment: CDR1 SGDLS and CDR2 YYNGEE. Deletions cut 0 bases from V and 2 bases from J, with 15 bases between.

CDR3 protein: CASSYGTGGNQPQHF. CDR3 DNA sequence: TGTGCCAGCAGTTATGGGACAGGGGGGAATCAGCCCCAGCATTTT. This chain uses TRBV6-5 with TRBJ1-5, with 11 positions matching TRBD1. The germline CDR1 and CDR2 sequences are MNHEY and SVGAGI. V gave up 3 bases and J gave up 4 bases; unmatched junction bases: 2. The CDR3 has 15 residues.